The 21 T cell receptor beta chains listed next were all sequenced from one sample in a study of T cell responses to AZD1222 COVID-19 vaccine. The assay was immunoSEQ multiplex PCR, and TCRdb's table has in-frame clones only and misses some. The sample carries around 140,000 clones, about 93% recorded once. The specimen was peripheral blood, collected on day 0 of AZD1222 vaccination. These TCRs come from an adult in good health.

J is TRBJ1-2 and V is TRBV5-1; D unresolved. The CDR3 contains 13 residues. Germline V gene sequence: CDR1 SGHRS, CDR2 YFSETQ. V lost 0 bases and J lost 3, with 6 bases in between. The CDR3 nucleotides read TGCGCCAGCAGCTTGGCGGTTGACTATGGCTACACCTTC. Its protein is CASSLAVDYGYTF.

The chain is built from TRBV6-2 or TRBV6-3 and TRBJ1-1; perhaps TRBD1 as D (5 bases). Trimming pared 6 bases from V and 6 bases from J, leaving 32 bases between. The CDR3 covers 19 residues. Germline-derived CDR1 and CDR2 are MNHEY and SVGEGT. The DNA for the CDR3 is TGTGCCAGCAGCCCTAAGGGACGGGTCGGTGTAATGTCCCGACCTGAAGCTTTCTTT. Residues: CASSPKGRVGVMSRPEAFF.

This chain connects TRBV5-4 to TRBJ2-5; 12 positions match TRBD1. V dropped 4 bases and J dropped 6; count of bases not matched to a gene: 7. This CDR3 region has 15 residues. The V gene's germline CDR1 is SGHNT and CDR2 YYREEE (reference sequence). The CDR3 spells CASSMPGQGAKTQYF. CDR3 sequence (DNA): TGTGCCAGCAGCATGCCGGGACAGGGGGCAAAGACCCAGTACTTC.

The V and J genes are TRBV28 and TRBJ2-1; tentative D call: TRBD2 (5 bases). V shed 9 bases and J shed 2 bases, with 17 bases lying between them. Germline assignment: CDR1 MDHEN and CDR2 SYDVKM. The CDR3 is 15 amino acids. The CDR3 region has the DNA TGTGCCAGTAACGTCCGGACTCTTACCTACAATGAGCAGTTCTTC. Its translation: CASNVRTLTYNEQFF.

The chain uses TRBV5-1 and TRBJ2-7; 7 bases fit TRBD1. Germline CDR1 SGHRS, CDR2 YFSETQ. The CDR3 has 15 amino acids. Trimming removed 1 base from V and 2 bases from J; junction bases left unmatched: 6. In DNA form, the CDR3 reads TGCGCCAGCAGCTTGCTGACAGGGAATCCCTACGAGCAGTACTTC. The encoded protein is CASSLLTGNPYEQYF.

This sequence joins TRBV21-1 and TRBJ2-2; TRBD2 is the table's D call and was not checked against the DNA. TRBV21-1 is labeled a pseudogene. This CDR3 has 17 residues. This CDR3 reads CASSNLTSGRATGELFF. CDR3 DNA: TGTGCCAGCAGCAATCTGACTAGCGGGAGGGCCACCGGGGAGCTGTTTTTT.

This chain connects TRBV27 to TRBJ2-3; D gene ambiguous. The germline gives CDR1 MNHEY, CDR2 SMNVEV (reference sequence). This CDR3 contains 16 residues. V gave up 2 bases and J gave up 0 bases, with 12 bases separating them. The CDR3, as DNA: TGTGCCAGCAGTTTAAGTCGAACGGGTAGCACAGATACGCAGTATTTT. Translated, it gives CASSLSRTGSTDTQYF.

The V call is TRBV24-1, the J call TRBJ2-3; possible D gene TRBD2, 5 bases. The CDR3 loop spans 15 amino acids. Germline V gene sequence: CDR1 KGHDR, CDR2 SFDVKD. V was clipped by 9 bases and J by 2 bases, with 17 bases between them. The CDR3 bases are TGTGCCACCGCCGACCCCGGAGGCCTCACAGATACGCAGTATTTT. This translates into CATADPGGLTDTQYF.

This chain connects TRBV5-1 to TRBJ1-4; D not certain. V lost 5 bases and J lost 2, with 10 bases in between. Germline CDR1 SGHRS, CDR2 YFSETQ. The CDR3 loop spans 14 amino acids. The CDR3 region has the DNA TGCGCCAGCAGTTCAGTGACTACTAATGAAAAACTGTTTTTT. The encoded protein is CASSSVTTNEKLFF.

The chain is built from TRBV21-1 and TRBJ2-2. TRBV21-1 is a listed pseudogene. CDR3 length equals 17 residues. The CDR3 DNA sequence: TGTGCCAGCAGCGGAAACCTTTGGACCGAGCGAACCGGGGAGCTGTTTTTT. Translation: CASSGNLWTERTGELFF.

The rearrangement links TRBV23-1 to TRBJ1-5; the D is unclear. TRBV23-1 is an open reading frame whose function is uncertain. The CDR3 spans 18 residues. V was pared by 0 bases and J by 4 bases, with 19 bases between. CDR3 sequence (DNA): TGCGCCAGCAGTCAATCTTGGTCTCCGTTCTCCGGGAATCAGCCCCAGCATTTT. It codes for CASSQSWSPFSGNQPQHF.

The chain joins TRBV7-3 to TRBJ1-2; the D gene is possibly TRBD1 (6 bases). Germline V CDR1 and CDR2: SGHTA, FQGTGA. Deletions cut 5 bases from V and 5 bases from J, with 18 bases between. The CDR3 spans 15 residues. This CDR3 is CASSLYGGGPYGYTF. CDR3 DNA: TGTGCCAGCAGCCTCTATGGTGGGGGGCCTTATGGCTACACCTTC.

This chain's CDR3 is CSAREGSEAFF. CDR3 nucleotides: TGCAGTGCTAGGGAGGGGTCTGAAGCTTTCTTT. The chain couples TRBV20-1 to TRBJ1-1; perhaps TRBD1 as D (5 bases). The germline V gene has CDR1 DFQATT and CDR2 SNEGSKA (reference sequence). Deletions cut 3 bases from V and 6 bases from J, with 8 bases between. The CDR3 is 11 amino acids.

This clone was picked up one time. This specimen includes other DNA sequences encoding the same CDR3. V is TRBV14 and J is TRBJ1-1, with D hard to call. V dropped 4 bases and J dropped 5 bases, with 8 bases sitting between them. CDR1 and CDR2 from the germline V gene are SGHDN and FVKESK. This CDR3 comprises 12 residues. The CDR3 reads CASSPLGTEAFF. CDR3 DNA: TGTGCCAGCAGCCCCCTGGGAACTGAAGCTTTCTTT.

This clone was seen only once. The chain has TRBV9 and TRBJ2-1; D gene unclear. CDR1 and CDR2 from the germline V gene are SGDLS and YYNGEE. CDR3 length equals 13 residues. The V end lost 10 bases, the J end lost 1 base, and 12 bases lay between the germline ends. As DNA, the CDR3 is TGTGCCTCCTCCACTTCATCCTACAATGAGCAGTTCTTC. It codes for CASSTSSYNEQFF.

The DNA for the CDR3 is TGTGCCAGCAGCTTAGTAGGTGCCGGGACAGATCAGCCCCAGCATTTT. The encoded protein is CASSLVGAGTDQPQHF. This rearrangement joins TRBV7-2 to TRBJ1-5, with TRBD1 matching over 7 bases. After removal of 1 base from V and 5 bases from J, the junction contained 8 bases not matched to a gene. There are 16 residues in the CDR3. CDR1 is SGHTA and CDR2 is FQGNSA in the germline V gene.

This rearrangement joins TRBV19 to TRBJ2-1; D may be TRBD1 (6 bases). Trimming left V 10 bases short and J 6 bases short, with 16 bases between. The V gene's germline CDR1 is LNHDA and CDR2 SQIVND (reference sequence). CDR3 length equals 13 residues. For the CDR3, the DNA is TGTGCCATCAGAGGCAGGGGTGGCAATGAGCAGTTCTTC. Amino acid sequence: CAIRGRGGNEQFF. The variable domain in full, completed from reference TRBV19 and TRBJ2-1, reads DGGITQSPKYLFRKEGQNVTLSCEQNLNHDAMYWYRQDPGQGLRLIYYSQIVNDFQKGDIAEGYSVSREKKESFPLTVTSAQKNPTAFYLCAIRGRGGNEQFFGPGTRLTVL.

The chain combines TRBV11-2 with TRBJ2-7; 7 positions match TRBD2. The CDR3 runs 14 residues. The germline CDR1 and CDR2 sequences are SGHAT and FQNNGV. V gave up 3 bases and J gave up 2 bases; unmatched junction bases: 4. The CDR3 DNA reads TGTGCCAGCAGCTTCGGGGGAGGGCCCTACGAGCAGTACTTC. Translating gives CASSFGGGPYEQYF.

This rearrangement joins TRBV18 to TRBJ1-5, with a weak D call TRBD1 (6 bases). Germline CDR1 KGHSH, CDR2 LQKENI. This CDR3 has 14 residues. Trimming shortened V by 6 bases and J by 7 bases, and 16 bases separated the two germline ends. CDR3 in amino acids: CASSLNNRVQPQHF. The DNA for the CDR3 is TGTGCCAGCTCCCTCAATAACAGGGTCCAGCCCCAGCATTTT.

The chain recombines TRBV30 with TRBJ2-7, with D perhaps matching TRBD2 (6 bases). The CDR3 consists of 12 residues. The germline gives CDR1 GTSNPN, CDR2 SVGIG (reference sequence). V lost 4 bases and J 2 bases, leaving 9 bases between the germline ends. The DNA for the CDR3 is TGTGCCTGGACTAGCGATACCTACGAGCAGTACTTC. Its protein product is CAWTSDTYEQYF. Supplemented by reference TRBV30 and TRBJ2-7, the full variable domain reads SQTIHQWPATLVQPVGSPLSLECTVEGTSNPNLYWYRQAAGRGLQLLFYSVGIGQISSEVPQNLSASRPQDRQFILSSKKLLLSDSGFYLCAWTSDTYEQYFGPGTRLTVT.

This clone was counted once. Within the sample, other DNA sequences also encode this same CDR3. The genes are TRBV5-1 and TRBJ1-1, with D maybe TRBD1 (5 bases). The CDR3 is 14 amino acids. The germline V gene encodes CDR1 SGHRS and CDR2 YFSETQ. V was cut by 0 bases and J by 8 bases, with 14 bases left in between. The CDR3 DNA follows: TGCGCCAGCAGCTTGGAAAGGATTCCAGGGGAAGCTTTCTTT. Encoded protein: CASSLERIPGEAFF.